The table lists the clone carrying this TCR beta chain with a few counts. Antigen: not known. The CDR3 is 15 amino acids. CDR1 MNHEY and CDR2 SMNVEV come from the germline V gene (reference sequence). V gave up 2 bases and J gave up 0 bases, with 8 bases separating them. Profiled with immunoSEQ multiplex PCR; TCRdb holds only in-frame clones, not every one. Here the sample spans approximately 80,000 clones, about four fifths being singletons. The sample is drawn from a study of PD-1 blockade in mismatch repair-deficient tumors. Every patient had mismatch repair deficiency by PCR or immunohistochemistry. The study, taken as a whole, reports: Tumor-resident clones, often undetectable pretreatment in blood, expanded then contracted after pembrolizumab.

The V call is TRBV27, the J call TRBJ2-1; D unclear. The clonotype originates from an adult with mismatch repair-deficient cancer. This specimen was peripheral blood, taken 44 weeks after starting pembrolizumab. This CDR3 reads CASSLVESSYNEQFF. The CDR3 DNA sequence: TGTGCCAGCAGTTTAGTCGAGAGCTCCTACAATGAGCAGTTCTTC.